This entry lists 8 T cell receptor beta chains sequenced from one sample in a study of cytomegalovirus exposure and HLA in healthy donors. It was with 60 Vbeta and 13 Jbeta primers that the PCR ran. Clones were read by immunoSEQ multiplex PCR, and TCRdb kept only the in-frame ones, dropping some. This table has some 120,000 clones, 80% appearing once. Specimen: PBMCs. These receptors came from a man aged 25-45 years in good health and CMV-seronegative.

The J gene is TRBJ2-2, the V gene TRBV5-1, with 7 bases fitting TRBD2. With 1 base clipped from V and 0 bases from J, the junction kept 3 bases outside the gene matches. Germline CDR1 reads SGHRS; CDR2 reads YFSETQ. The CDR3 is 16 amino acids. The CDR3 nucleotides read TGCGCCAGCAGCTTGATGGGGGGGACGAACACCGGGGAGCTGTTTTTT. Protein product: CASSLMGGTNTGELFF.

The V and J genes are TRBV2 and TRBJ2-3, with a weak D call TRBD2 (6 bases). CDR1 is SNHLY, CDR2 FYNNEI, per germline. V shed 3 bases and J shed 4 bases, with 14 bases lying between them. The CDR3 spans 15 residues. The CDR3 DNA reads TGTGCCAGCAGTGATGAGCGGGCGGGGTCAGATACGCAGTATTTT. It yields the protein CASSDERAGSDTQYF. The variable domain in full, with the rest retrieved from reference TRBV2 and TRBJ2-3, is EPEVTQTPSHQVTQMGQEVILRCVPISNHLYFYWYRQILGQKVEFLVSFYNNEISEKSEIFDDQFSVERPDGSNFTLKIRSTKLEDSAMYFCASSDERAGSDTQYFGPGTRLTVL.

The chain is built from TRBV5-6 and TRBJ2-7; 12 nucleotides align to TRBD2. CDR3 length equals 14 residues. V lost 0 bases to trimming and J lost 9 bases; unmatched junction nucleotides: 4. Per the germline V gene, CDR1 is SGHDT and CDR2 is YYEEEE. DNA for the CDR3: TGTGCCAGCAGCTTGGGGACTAGCGGGATCGGGCAGTACTTC. Encoded protein: CASSLGTSGIGQYF. The full variable domain, with the rest looked up from reference TRBV5-6 and TRBJ2-7, is DAGVTQSPTHLIKTRGQQVTLRCSPKSGHDTVSWYQQALGQGPQFIFQYYEEEERQRGNFPDRFSGHQFPNYSSELNVNALLLGDSALYLCASSLGTSGIGQYFGPGTRLTVT.

This clone occurred a few times. V and J are TRBV2 and TRBJ2-7, with D unclear. This CDR3 contains 12 residues. Germline V gives CDR1 SNHLY, CDR2 FYNNEI. With 7 bases removed from V and 3 bases from J, the gap between germline ends came to 10 bases. This chain's CDR3 is CASTGGGYEQYF. CDR3 sequence (DNA): TGTGCCAGCACCGGTGGCGGCTACGAGCAGTACTTC.

V usage is TRBV9 and J usage is TRBJ2-1, with 12 bases that match TRBD2. Unmatched junction bases numbered 8, after V lost 4 bases and J lost 0 bases. The CDR3 contains 18 residues. CDR1 SGDLS and CDR2 YYNGEE come from the germline V gene. The CDR3 protein is CASSLGLAGLSSYNEQFF. The CDR3 DNA reads as TGTGCCAGCAGCCTGGGACTAGCGGGCCTCAGCTCCTACAATGAGCAGTTCTTC. The variable domain in full, completed from reference TRBV9 and TRBJ2-1, reads DSGVTQTPKHLITATGQRVTLRCSPRSGDLSVYWYQQSLDQGLQFLIQYYNGEERAKGNILERFSAQQFPDLHSELNLSSLELGDSALYFCASSLGLAGLSSYNEQFFGPGTRLTVL.

The J gene is TRBJ2-3, the V gene TRBV4-3; 9 positions agree with TRBD2. The CDR3 runs 13 residues. After removal of 4 bases from V and 6 bases from J, the junction contained 2 bases not matched to a gene. CDR1 LGHNA and CDR2 YSLEER come from the germline V gene. The CDR3 spells CASSLAGADTQYF. The DNA of the CDR3 is TGCGCCAGCAGCCTAGCGGGGGCGGATACGCAGTATTTT.

This rearrangement joins TRBV30 to TRBJ2-7; 8 bases map to TRBD2. Germline CDR1 and CDR2: GTSNPN and SVGIG (reference sequence). The ends lost 6 bases at V and 3 bases at J; junction bases unmatched: 10. This CDR3 contains 14 residues. The CDR3 DNA is TGTGCCTGTACCGGGACTAGGGATGACTACGAGCAGTACTTC. Translation: CACTGTRDDYEQYF.

This clone was counted once. V is TRBV28 and J is TRBJ1-3; D perhaps matches TRBD1 (6 bases). Trimming cost V 3 bases and J 0 bases, with 18 bases left between them. CDR3 length: 18 amino acids. Germline V gene sequence: CDR1 MDHEN, CDR2 SYDVKM. CDR3 DNA: TGTGCCAGCAGTTTTGTGGGGGGGCTACCTAGCTCTGGAAACACCATATATTTT. It codes for CASSFVGGLPSSGNTIYF.